One sample yielded the 15 T cell receptor beta chains listed below, sequenced in a study of T cells in Graves' hyperthyroidism and ophthalmopathy. Researchers amplified the TCR beta CDR3 regions from RNA transcripts. The HTBI primer set was used in a first-round RT-PCR of the TCR CDR3. MiXCR, applied by TCRdb to the multiplex PCR reads, yields one record per CDR3 protein. The sample lists about 600,000 distinct CDR3 sequences, approximately 14% seen once, with roughly an eighth in the top ten. Sequencing input: blood. Every receptor here comes from a woman between 45 and 65 years old with Graves' ophthalmopathy.

This clonotype has ten or more counts. The V call is TRBV20-1, the J call TRBJ2-3; no clear D. The CDR3 consists of 9 residues. The germline gives CDR1 DFQATT, CDR2 SNEGSKA (reference sequence). Trimming shortened V by 6 bases and J by 10 bases, and 8 bases separated the two germline ends. The CDR3 loop is CSAAFAQYF. For the CDR3, the DNA is TGCAGTGCGGCTTTTGCGCAGTATTTT.

In its sample, this clonotype was seen many times. The genes are TRBV7-8 and TRBJ2-7; 7 bases line up with TRBD1. The CDR3 is 14 residues long. Germline assignment: CDR1 SGHVS and CDR2 FQNEAQ. Trimming cost V 1 base and J 1 base; bases outside gene matches: 1. As DNA, the CDR3 is TGTGCCAGCAGCTTAGGGGGACAGTCCTACGAGCAGTACTTC. It encodes CASSLGGQSYEQYF.

The chain couples TRBV4-2 to TRBJ1-4; TRBD1 might be the D (5 bases). This CDR3 comprises 17 residues. Trimming pared 0 bases from V and 0 bases from J, leaving 11 bases between. Per the germline V gene, CDR1 is LGHNA and CDR2 is YNFKEQ. This chain's CDR3 is CASSQDPGGSTNEKLFF. The CDR3 bases are TGTGCCAGCAGCCAAGATCCCGGGGGGTCAACTAATGAAAAACTGTTTTTT.

Concerning this clonotype: Just one base apart from a much larger clone, this may be a read error. The chain joins TRBV27 to TRBJ1-2, with a weak D call TRBD1 (6 bases). The CDR3 consists of 15 residues. In germline, CDR1 is MNHEY, CDR2 SMNVEV (reference sequence). V lost 2 bases and J lost 2, with 12 bases in between. The CDR3 protein is CASSLRSGANYGYTF. The CDR3 DNA reads as TGTGCCAGCAGTTTAAGATCAGGGGCGAACTATGGCTACACCTTC.

In this sample, this clonotype turned up many times. CDR3 bases: TGCAGTGCTTTTTTGGAGGCGGGAGGGGTTCCCAATGAGCAGTTCTTC. Its protein is CSAFLEAGGVPNEQFF. The chain links TRBV20-1 to TRBJ2-1, with 9 bases matching TRBD2. The J segment lost 6 bases and the V segment lost 5 bases, leaving 14 bases of the junction unmatched. Germline CDR1 and CDR2: DFQATT and SNEGSKA (reference sequence). This CDR3 contains 16 residues.

This clonotype occurred many times. The chain employs TRBV3-1 and TRBJ2-1; D not certain. This CDR3 has 13 amino acids. Germline V lookup: CDR1 LGHDT, CDR2 YNNKEL (reference sequence). Trimming shortened V by 4 bases and J by 8 bases, and 12 bases separated the two germline ends. The CDR3 DNA reads as TGTGCCAGCAGCCTAGGCCTTGGCTATGAGCAGTTCTTC. Residues: CASSLGLGYEQFF.

This rearrangement joins TRBV5-8 to TRBJ1-1; D uncertain. The V gene lost 0 bases and the J gene lost 4 bases, with 13 bases spanning the gap. The CDR3 consists of 15 residues. In germline, CDR1 is SGHTS, CDR2 YDEGEE. CDR3 amino acids: CASSLAGRFATEAFF. The CDR3 bases are TGTGCCAGCAGCTTGGCCGGGCGGTTTGCCACTGAAGCTTTCTTT.

This clonotype was observed many times. The chain has TRBV28 and TRBJ1-6; TRBD1 agrees at 7 bases. This CDR3 has 16 amino acids. The germline CDR1 and CDR2 sequences are MDHEN and SYDVKM. After removal of 8 bases from V and 0 bases from J, the junction contained 7 bases not matched to a gene. The CDR3 protein is CASGDSLSSYNSPLHF. The DNA of the CDR3 is TGTGCCAGCGGGGACAGCCTTAGCTCCTATAATTCACCCCTCCACTTT.

This clonotype has at least ten counts. V is TRBV28 and J is TRBJ1-2; 7 bases map to TRBD1. Germline V CDR1 and CDR2: MDHEN, SYDVKM. The CDR3 consists of 13 residues. With 6 bases clipped from V and 5 bases from J, the junction kept 6 bases outside the gene matches. In DNA form, the CDR3 reads TGTGCCAGCAGGCATCCGGGACAGTATGGCTACACCTTC. Protein product: CASRHPGQYGYTF.

The rearrangement joins TRBV7-9 to TRBJ1-2; no firm D call. V gave up 5 bases and J gave up 3 bases, with 10 bases separating them. Germline CDR1 is SEHNR and CDR2 is FQNEAQ (reference sequence). There are 13 residues in the CDR3. For the CDR3, the DNA is TGTGCCAGCAGCCCAATGGGGTACTATGGCTACACCTTC. It is translated as CASSPMGYYGYTF.

The V call is TRBV4-1, the J call TRBJ2-7; no clear D. The V gene's germline CDR1 is MGHRA and CDR2 YSYEKL. V was pared by 2 bases and J by 7 bases, with 12 bases between. CDR3 size: 13 residues. The DNA for the CDR3 is TGCGCCAGCAGCCAATTCCGTTTGGAGGAGCAGTACTTC. Translation gives CASSQFRLEEQYF.

This clonotype was seen many times. CDR3 nucleotide sequence: TGTGCCAGCAGGTCGCAGGGGCTGACTGAAGCTTTCTTT. Encoded protein: CASRSQGLTEAFF. The chain carries TRBV28 and TRBJ1-1; D possibly corresponds to TRBD1 (6 bases). The germline gives CDR1 MDHEN, CDR2 SYDVKM. CDR3 length: 13 residues. V was pared by 6 bases and J by 5 bases, with 13 bases between.

This clonotype was detected ten times or more. The gene calls are TRBV28 and TRBJ1-2, with D uncertain. Germline CDR1 is MDHEN and CDR2 is SYDVKM. With 3 bases removed from V and 7 bases from J, the gap between germline ends came to 15 bases. This CDR3 is built from 14 residues. This chain's CDR3 is CASSFGKGVIGYTF. In DNA form, the CDR3 reads TGTGCCAGCAGTTTCGGGAAGGGAGTGATTGGCTACACCTTC.

Ten or more counts support this clonotype. The chain is built from TRBV12-3 or TRBV12-4 and TRBJ1-5, with D perhaps TRBD1 (6 bases). CDR3 length: 16 amino acids. V lost 6 bases and J lost 0, with 15 bases in between. CDR3 coding DNA: TGTGCCAGCAGCAAGAGGACAGCCGATAGCAATCAGCCCCAGCATTTT. Translating gives CASSKRTADSNQPQHF.

The sample holds many counts of this clonotype. V gene TRBV27 combines with J gene TRBJ2-1; 11 bases agree with TRBD2. Germline-derived CDR1 and CDR2 are MNHEY and SMNVEV (reference sequence). Germline trimming cut 5 bases from V and 4 bases from J; bases unmatched to any gene: 4. The CDR3 sequence is 15 residues long. DNA for the CDR3: TGTGCCAGCAGTATAGCGGGAGGGCCGTACAATGAGCAGTTCTTC. Protein: CASSIAGGPYNEQFF.